These 6 T cell receptor beta chains came from one sample sequenced in a study of cytomegalovirus exposure and HLA in healthy donors. Researchers ran the PCR with 60 Vbeta and 13 Jbeta primers. Assay: immunoSEQ multiplex PCR; the TCRdb copy retains only in-frame clones and omits some. This sample has about 250,000 clones, with roughly 84% found just once. Sequencing was done on a sample of PBMCs. All receptors derive from a girl aged 2 to 9 in good health and CMV-seronegative.

With respect to this clone: Sequence at one end of the junction differs from germline and may be a read error. This chain links TRBV7-9 with TRBJ1-5; D is undetermined. Germline V CDR1 and CDR2: SEHNR, FQNEAQ (reference sequence). This CDR3 is built from 14 residues. The CDR3: CSSSLTASNQPQHF. CDR3 nucleotides: TGTTCCAGCAGCCTAACCGCGAGCAATCAGCCCCAGCATTTT. Combining the CDR3 with reference TRBV7-9 and TRBJ1-5 gives the whole variable domain DTGVSQNPRHKITKRGQNVTFRCDPISEHNRLYWYRQTLGQGPEFLTYFQNEAQLEKSRLLSDRFSAERPKGSFSTLEIQRTEQGDSAMYLCSSSLTASNQPQHFGDGTRLSIL.

The gene calls are TRBV2 and TRBJ2-5; TRBD1 is a possible D gene (6 bases). V lost 8 bases and J lost 4, with 17 bases in between. The CDR3 is made up of 14 amino acids. Germline V lookup: CDR1 SNHLY, CDR2 FYNNEI. CDR3 loop: CASGSQGRRETQYF. CDR3 nucleotides: TGTGCCAGCGGGTCCCAGGGGAGACGAGAGACCCAGTACTTC.

The chain has TRBV5-1 and TRBJ2-3; 10 bases match TRBD2. The CDR3 covers 15 residues. The germline V gene encodes CDR1 SGHRS and CDR2 YFSETQ. After removal of 1 base from V and 3 bases from J, the junction contained 2 bases not matched to a gene. The CDR3 DNA follows: TGCGCCAGCAGCTTGAGCGGGAGGGCAACAGATACGCAGTATTTT. Its protein product is CASSLSGRATDTQYF.

The chain couples TRBV19 to TRBJ1-1, with 9 bases matching TRBD1. V was pared by 4 bases and J by 5 bases, with 5 bases of the junction left unmatched. The length of the CDR3 is 14 residues. Germline values: CDR1 LNHDA, CDR2 SQIVND (reference sequence). The CDR3 DNA reads TGTGCCAGTAGTAAGACAGGGGGAGGTACTGAAGCTTTCTTT. This sequence encodes CASSKTGGGTEAFF.

J is TRBJ1-4 and V is TRBV7-2, with D uncertain. Germline V gives CDR1 SGHTA, CDR2 FQGNSA. Trimming took off 4 bases at V and 8 bases at J, with 17 bases between the two ends. This CDR3 is built from 15 residues. CDR3 bases: TGTGCCAGCAGCTCGGACTCCTCCGTAGGCGAAAAACTGTTTTTT. Translating it yields CASSSDSSVGEKLFF.

In its sample, this clone was seen a few times. This chain uses TRBV6-1 with TRBJ2-3; unclear D gene. V lost 2 bases and J 5 bases, leaving 5 bases between the germline ends. CDR3 size: 12 residues. Looked up from germline, CDR1 is MNHNS and CDR2 is SASEGT. This chain's CDR3 is CASSERRDTQYF. CDR3 nucleotides: TGTGCCAGCAGTGAAAGGAGAGATACGCAGTATTTT.